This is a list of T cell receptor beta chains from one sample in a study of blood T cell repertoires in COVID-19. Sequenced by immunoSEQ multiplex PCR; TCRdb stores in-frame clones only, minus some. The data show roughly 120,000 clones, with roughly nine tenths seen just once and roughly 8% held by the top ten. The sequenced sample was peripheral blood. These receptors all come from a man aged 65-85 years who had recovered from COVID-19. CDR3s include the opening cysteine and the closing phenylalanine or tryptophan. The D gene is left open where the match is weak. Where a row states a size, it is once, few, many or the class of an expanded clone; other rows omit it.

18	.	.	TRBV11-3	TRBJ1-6	TGTGCCAGCAGCTTAAAAGGCCGTCGTAGCGCCTATAATTCACCCCTCCACTTT	CASSLKGRRSAYNSPLHF
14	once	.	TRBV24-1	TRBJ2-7	TGTGCCACCAGTGACCCTAGCCGGCCAGGAGAGCAGTACTTC	CATSDPSRPGEQYF
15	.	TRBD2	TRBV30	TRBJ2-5	TGTGCCTGGAGTGTAGGGCTAGCGGGAGTTGAGACCCAGTACTTC	CAWSVGLAGVETQYF
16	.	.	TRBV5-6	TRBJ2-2	TGTGCCAGCAGCTTGGGAACAGCGGAGACCACCGGGGAGCTGTTTTTT	CASSLGTAETTGELFF
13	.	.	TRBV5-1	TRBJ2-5	TGCGCCAGCAGCATACAGAGCCAAGAGACCCAGTACTTC	CASSIQSQETQYF
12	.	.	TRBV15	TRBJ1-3	TGTGCCACCAGCAGAGATAGAAACACCATATATTTT	CATSRDRNTIYF
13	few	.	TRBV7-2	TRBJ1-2	TGTGCCAGCAGCACCCCCCCAGGGTATGGCTACACCTTC	CASSTPPGYGYTF
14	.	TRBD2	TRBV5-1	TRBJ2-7	TGCGCCAGCAGTTTCGCGGGAGGGCTAACCGAGCAGTACTTC	CASSFAGGLTEQYF
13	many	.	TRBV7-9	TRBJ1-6	TGTGCCAGCAGCTTAGACAATAATTCACCCCTCCACTTT	CASSLDNNSPLHF
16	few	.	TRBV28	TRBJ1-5	TGTGCCAGCACCCTGGGAGGACGGGGATACAATCAGCCCCAGCATTTT	CASTLGGRGYNQPQHF
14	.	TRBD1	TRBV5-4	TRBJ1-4	TGTGCCAGCAGCCCAACAGGGGGCAGTGAAAAACTGTTTTTT	CASSPTGGSEKLFF
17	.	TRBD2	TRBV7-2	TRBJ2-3	TGTGCCAGCAAGAAAGAAGGGCGCGGGAGATACACAGATACGCAGTATTTT	CASKKEGRGRYTDTQYF
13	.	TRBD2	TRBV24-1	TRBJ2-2	TGTGCCACCAGAAGGACTAGCGCCGGGGAGCTGTTTTTT	CATRRTSAGELFF
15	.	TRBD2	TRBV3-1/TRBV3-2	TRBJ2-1	TGTGCCAGCAGCCAAGATCTGGGACTATCGGATGAGCAGTTCTTC	CASSQDLGLSDEQFF
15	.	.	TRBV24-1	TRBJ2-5	TGTGCCACCAGTGATTTAGGAGGCGCCGGGGAGACCCAGTACTTC	CATSDLGGAGETQYF
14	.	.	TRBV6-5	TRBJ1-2	TGTGCCAGCAGTTACTCCCCCAGGGTCGATGGCTACACCTTC	CASSYSPRVDGYTF
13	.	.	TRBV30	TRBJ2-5	TGTGCCTGGAGCGGTGGGGGCCCTGAGACCCAGTACTTC	CAWSGGGPETQYF
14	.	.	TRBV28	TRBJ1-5	TGTGCCAGCAGTCCACAAGCCGGGTATCAGCCCCAGCATTTT	CASSPQAGYQPQHF
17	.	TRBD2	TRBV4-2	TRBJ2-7	TGTGCCAGCAGCCAAGCTTCGACTAGCGACACCGGGTACGAGCAGTACTTC	CASSQASTSDTGYEQYF
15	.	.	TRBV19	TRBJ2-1	TGTGCCAGTAGTATGGCCTCGACCCCCGGGAATGAGCAGTTCTTC	CASSMASTPGNEQFF
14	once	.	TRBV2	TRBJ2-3	TGTGCCAGCAGCGTAGGTTTTGAGGCAGATACGCAGTATTTT	CASSVGFEADTQYF
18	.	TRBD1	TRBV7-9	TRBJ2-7	TGTGCCAGCAGCTCGAACGTAGGGAGGACAGGGTCTACCTACGAGCAGTACTTC	CASSSNVGRTGSTYEQYF
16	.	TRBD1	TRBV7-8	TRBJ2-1	TGTGCCAGCAGCTCTCGGGACAGGAGCTCCTACAATGAGCAGTTCTTC	CASSSRDRSSYNEQFF
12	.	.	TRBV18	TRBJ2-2	TGTGCCAGCTCACCAGGAGGCCCAACCCCGTCTTTT	CASSPGGPTPSF
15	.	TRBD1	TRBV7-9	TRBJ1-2	TGTGCCAGCAGCTCCCGGGACAGGGTTAACTATGGCTACACCTTC	CASSSRDRVNYGYTF
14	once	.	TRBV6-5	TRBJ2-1	TGTGCCAGCAGTCCCACGAGGCAGTACAATGAGCAGTTCTTC	CASSPTRQYNEQFF
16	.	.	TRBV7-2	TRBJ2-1	TGTGCCAGCAGCTTCCGGTCCGGGACATCCAAAGGTCGGCAGTTCTTC	CASSFRSGTSKGRQFF
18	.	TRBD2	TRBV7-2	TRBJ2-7	TGTGCCAGCAGCTTAGTGAGTCGGACTAGCGGGACCCACTACGAGCAGTACTTC	CASSLVSRTSGTHYEQYF
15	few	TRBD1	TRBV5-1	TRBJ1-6	TGCGCCAGCAGCTTGGTCGAGGGGGCGAATTCACCCCTCCACTTT	CASSLVEGANSPLHF
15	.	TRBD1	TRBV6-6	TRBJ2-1	TGTGCCAGCAGCCGACAGGGGACCCTCTACAATGAGCAGTTCTTC	CASSRQGTLYNEQFF
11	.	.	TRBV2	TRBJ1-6	TGTGCCAGCAGTGAATGGGCTCTCCTCCACTTT	CASSEWALLHF
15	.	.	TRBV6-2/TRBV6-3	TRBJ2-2	TGTGCCAGCAGTCGTCGGCCTAGCTACACCGGGGAGCTGTTTTTT	CASSRRPSYTGELFF
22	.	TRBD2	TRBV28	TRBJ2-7	TGTGCCAGCAGTTTATTCCGTCTTACCCGCCCCGAAATACTAGCGATACCCTACGAGCAGTACTTC	CASSLFRLTRPEILAIPYEQYF
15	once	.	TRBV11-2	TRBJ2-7	TGTGCCAGCAGAACCGGGACACTACACTCCTACGAGCAGTACTTC	CASRTGTLHSYEQYF
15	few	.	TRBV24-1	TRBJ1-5	TGTGCCACCAGTGATCCCTGGACAGACAATCAGCCCCAGCATTTT	CATSDPWTDNQPQHF
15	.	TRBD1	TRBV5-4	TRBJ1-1	TGTGCCAGCAGCTCCCCGGGACAGGCGAACACTGAAGCTTTCTTT	CASSSPGQANTEAFF
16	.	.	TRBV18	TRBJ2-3	TGTGCCAGCTCACCGGTGGAGGGAACTAGCACAGATACGCAGTATTTT	CASSPVEGTSTDTQYF
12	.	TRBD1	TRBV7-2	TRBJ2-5	TGTGCCAGCAGCGGGGACAGCGAGACCCAGTACTTC	CASSGDSETQYF
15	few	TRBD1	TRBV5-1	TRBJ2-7	TGCGCCAGCAGCTTAACCCCGGGACAGTCAAACGAGCAGTACTTC	CASSLTPGQSNEQYF
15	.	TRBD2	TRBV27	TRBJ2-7	TGTGCCAGCAGTCCATGGACTAGCGGGAGATACGAGCAGTACTTC	CASSPWTSGRYEQYF
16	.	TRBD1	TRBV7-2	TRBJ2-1	TGTGCCAGCAGCTCTTACTCCGGGACAGGAAACAATGAGCAGTTCTTC	CASSSYSGTGNNEQFF
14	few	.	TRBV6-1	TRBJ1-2	TGTGCCAGCAGTGAACCCGGGGTAGGTTATGGCTACACCTTC	CASSEPGVGYGYTF
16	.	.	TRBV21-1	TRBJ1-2	TGTGCCAGCAGCAAAGCGCAGACCAGGGGGTACTATGGCTACACCTTC	CASSKAQTRGYYGYTF
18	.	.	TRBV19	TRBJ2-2	TGTGCCAGTACCATAGGGGCAGGGAAAGTAGGTTTGACCGGGGAGCTGTTTTTT	CASTIGAGKVGLTGELFF
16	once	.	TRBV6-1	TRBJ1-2	TGTGCCAGCAGTGAAAGGAGGGGTAGAGCTAACTATGGCTACACCTTC	CASSERRGRANYGYTF
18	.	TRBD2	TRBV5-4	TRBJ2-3	TGTGCCAGCAGCTTCTTCCTAGCGGGAGGGCCAAGGGCAGATACGCAGTATTTT	CASSFFLAGGPRADTQYF
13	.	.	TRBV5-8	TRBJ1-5	TGTGCCAGCAGCTTTACAGGGTGGCAGCCCCAGCATTTT	CASSFTGWQPQHF
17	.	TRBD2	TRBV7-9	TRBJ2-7	TGTGCCAGCAGCTTAAATGGAAGGGGACTAGCGAGACACGAGCAGTACTTC	CASSLNGRGLARHEQYF
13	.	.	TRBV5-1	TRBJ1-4	TGCGCCAGCAGCTTGGGACCGGAGGAAAAACTGTTTTTT	CASSLGPEEKLFF
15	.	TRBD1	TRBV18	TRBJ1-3	TGTGCCAGCTCGCTCAGCAGGGGGCTTGGAAACACCATATATTTT	CASSLSRGLGNTIYF
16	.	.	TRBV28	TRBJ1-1	TGTGCCAGCAGTTTATACCGGGACATGACGAACACTGAAGCTTTCTTT	CASSLYRDMTNTEAFF
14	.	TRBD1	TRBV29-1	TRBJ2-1	TGCAGCGTTGAAGAACGGACAGGGGGCTATGAGCAGTTCTTC	CSVEERTGGYEQFF
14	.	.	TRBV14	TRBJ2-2	TGTGCCAGCAGCCGGGCTGGGAACACCGGGGAGCTGTTTTTT	CASSRAGNTGELFF
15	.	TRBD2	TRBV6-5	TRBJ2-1	TGTGCCAGCGCACTAGCGGGGGACCCTTACAATGAGCAGTTCTTC	CASALAGDPYNEQFF
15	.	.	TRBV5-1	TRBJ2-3	TGCGCCAGCAGCTTGGTAGGGGTTGTGGGCGATACGCAGTATTTT	CASSLVGVVGDTQYF
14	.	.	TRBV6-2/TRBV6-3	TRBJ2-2	TGTGCCAGCAGCCGCAGTGGGAACACCGGGGAGCTGTTTTTT	CASSRSGNTGELFF
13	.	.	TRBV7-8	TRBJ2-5	TGTGCCAGCAGCTCGGACAGACAAGAGACCCAGTACTTC	CASSSDRQETQYF